The clone carrying this TCR beta chain was counted at least ten times. Its antigen is undetermined. The CDR3 runs to 14 residues. CDR1 is SEHNR and CDR2 is FQNEAQ in the germline V gene (reference sequence). Trimming removed 2 bases from V and 5 bases from J, with 12 bases in between. This specimen comes from a study of identical twins. Points from the study as a whole: Some out-of-frame alpha sequences were shared by twins, and these showed excess low generation probability. Conclusions were based on cross-sectional statistical analysis, without following the same donors.

TCRdb analysed the 5' RACE reads with MiXCR anew, one entry per CDR3 protein. Counted here are roughly 720,000 distinct CDR3 sequences, 15% to 20% occurring once; the ten biggest clones make up around 14%. These data were likewise used in another study, on T cells expressing NK-cell markers. That work adds: In several experiments, sorting was restricted to alpha-beta TCR T cells by an anti-gamma-delta TCR antibody.

The chain recombines TRBV7-9 with TRBJ2-5, with D possibly being TRBD1 (6 bases). The source of this sequence is a woman aged 18-29 years in good health. Input material: PBMCs. The CDR3 protein is CASSLPRGYETQYF. DNA for the CDR3: TGTGCCAGCAGCTTACCCAGGGGTTACGAGACCCAGTACTTC.